This T cell receptor beta chain was retrieved from a study of blood T cell repertoires in COVID-19. Sequenced by immunoSEQ multiplex PCR; TCRdb stores in-frame clones only, minus some. The sample holds roughly 300,000 clones, 75% to 95% seen once. Trimming cost V 11 bases and J 5 bases; bases outside gene matches: 12. Germline V lookup: CDR1 MDHEN, CDR2 SYDVKM. This CDR3 has 15 residues. This clone was detected only once. The sample taken for sequencing was peripheral blood. This receptor was identified in a woman aged 30 to 39 with COVID-19, enrolled during active disease. This chain uses TRBV28 with TRBJ2-2; TRBD1 agrees at 9 bases. The CDR3 reads CASSGRDRETGELFF. CDR3 sequence (DNA): TGTGCCTCTTCCGGCAGGGACAGGGAGACCGGGGAGCTGTTTTTT.